A single sample gave rise to the 27 T cell receptor beta chains below, sequenced in a study of blood T cells in healthy people across ages. A second PCR of roughly 7 to 11 cycles used a sample-barcoded 5' primer and a J-beta primer mix. TCRdb used MiXCR to reprocess the 5' RACE reads, holding one entry per CDR3 protein. The top ten clones hold about 6.7% of a sample with about 1.4 million distinct CDR3 sequences, 45% to 70% of them seen once. The sample was blood. All receptors derive from a man aged 18-30 years in good health.

This clonotype has a handful of counts. V and J are TRBV27 and TRBJ2-5, with 9 nucleotides matching TRBD2. The length of the CDR3 is 15 residues. Germline CDR1 is MNHEY and CDR2 is SMNVEV (reference sequence). With 3 bases clipped from V and 3 bases from J, the junction kept 5 bases outside the gene matches. The CDR3 reads CASSLGASGEETQYF. CDR3 DNA sequence: TGTGCCAGCAGTTTGGGGGCTAGCGGGGAAGAGACCCAGTACTTC.

The chain carries TRBV7-2 and TRBJ2-7; 8 nucleotides line up with TRBD2. Germline V lookup: CDR1 SGHTA, CDR2 FQGNSA. The CDR3 sequence is 13 residues long. Trimming removed 5 bases from V and 5 bases from J; junction bases left unmatched: 5. The CDR3 nucleotides are TGTGCCAGCAGCCAGCGGCGGGGGGACGAGCAGTACTTC. Protein product: CASSQRRGDEQYF. The full variable domain, its missing parts supplied by reference TRBV7-2 and TRBJ2-7, is GAGVSQSPSNKVTEKGKDVELRCDPISGHTALYWYRQSLGQGLEFLIYFQGNSAPDKSGLPSDRFSAERTGGSVSTLTIQRTQQEDSAVYLCASSQRRGDEQYFGPGTRLTVT.

This clonotype was observed many times. The chain couples TRBV6-5 to TRBJ2-5, with D hard to call. The V gene lost 4 bases and the J gene lost 1 base, with 10 bases spanning the gap. There are 14 residues in the CDR3. The V gene's germline CDR1 is MNHEY and CDR2 SVGAGI. The CDR3 nucleotides are TGTGCCAGCAGTTTTGGTTACGCCCAAGAGACCCAGTACTTC. As protein: CASSFGYAQETQYF.

The chain recombines TRBV3-1 with TRBJ2-4, with D possibly being TRBD2 (5 bases). The germline V and J ends were trimmed by 0 bases and 13 bases, with 13 bases remaining between them. CDR1 LGHDT and CDR2 YNNKEL come from the germline V gene (reference sequence). The CDR3 is 13 amino acids. Here the CDR3 reads CASSQDSEVGQYF. In DNA, the CDR3 is TGTGCCAGCAGCCAAGATTCGGAGGTGGGGCAGTACTTC.

This clonotype occurred a few times. This chain uses TRBV3-1 with TRBJ2-7; TRBD1 agrees at 7 bases. J lost 7 bases, V lost 1 base, and 7 bases had no gene match. The V gene's germline CDR1 is LGHDT and CDR2 YNNKEL (reference sequence). This CDR3 has 14 residues. The CDR3 spells CASSQAPDRSEQYF. The DNA for the CDR3 is TGTGCCAGCAGCCAAGCTCCGGACAGGAGTGAGCAGTACTTC.

This sequence joins TRBV25-1 and TRBJ1-4, with TRBD1 as a possible D gene (5 bases). Deletions cut 5 bases from V and 0 bases from J, with 10 bases between. CDR3 length equals 15 residues. Germline CDR1 is MGHDK and CDR2 is SYGVNS. CDR3 sequence (DNA): TGTGCCAGCAGTTTCCGGGGACCAACTAATGAAAAACTGTTTTTT. Translating it yields CASSFRGPTNEKLFF.

This clonotype showed up just a few times. The chain uses TRBV20-1 and TRBJ2-5; tentatively, D is TRBD2 (6 bases). The germline V gene has CDR1 DFQATT and CDR2 SNEGSKA (reference sequence). CDR3 length: 15 residues. Trimming left V 3 bases short and J 1 base short, with 15 bases between. In nucleotides, the CDR3 is TGCAGTGCTAGTGCGGGGACTGCCATCCAAGAGACCCAGTACTTC. Encoded protein: CSASAGTAIQETQYF.

This rearrangement joins TRBV7-9 to TRBJ2-7; 9 bases line up with TRBD2. Trimming removed 5 bases from V and 0 bases from J; junction bases left unmatched: 11. The germline V gene has CDR1 SEHNR and CDR2 FQNEAQ (reference sequence). The CDR3 consists of 17 residues. The CDR3, as DNA: TGTGCCAGCAGCCCACCATGGAGCGGGAGGACCTCCTACGAGCAGTACTTC. It is translated as CASSPPWSGRTSYEQYF.

CDR3: CSVGLAPGQGPPGYTF. CDR3 nucleotides: TGCAGCGTTGGACTTGCGCCGGGACAGGGGCCTCCTGGCTACACCTTC. The chain joins TRBV29-1 to TRBJ1-2; 10 bases fit TRBD1. The germline V gene encodes CDR1 SQVTM and CDR2 ANQGSEA. Trimming at V came to 4 bases and at J to 7 bases, leaving 15 bases not matched to a gene. CDR3 length: 16 residues.

This chain uses TRBV29-1 with TRBJ2-7, with D maybe TRBD1 (6 bases). The CDR3 length is 13 residues. CDR1 SQVTM and CDR2 ANQGSEA come from the germline V gene. With 3 bases removed from V and 6 bases from J, the gap between germline ends came to 15 bases. CDR3 protein: CSVETGAYAEQYF. The DNA for the CDR3 is TGCAGCGTTGAGACAGGCGCCTATGCCGAGCAGTACTTC.

The rearrangement uses TRBV29-1 and TRBJ2-1; TRBD2 agrees at 9 bases. The CDR3 is 18 residues long. V shed 3 bases, J shed 0 bases, and the junction held 12 bases outside the gene matches. In germline, CDR1 is SQVTM, CDR2 ANQGSEA. The CDR3 loop is CSVEFAGGPRNSYNEQFF. CDR3 DNA: TGCAGCGTTGAGTTCGCGGGAGGGCCCCGTAACTCCTACAATGAGCAGTTCTTC.

The chain uses TRBV20-1 and TRBJ2-3; the match to TRBD1 covers 9 bases. Germline CDR1 reads DFQATT; CDR2 reads SNEGSKA (reference sequence). CDR3 length equals 15 residues. Trimming cost V 5 bases and J 6 bases; bases outside gene matches: 12. The CDR3 region is CSAQPKTGGRDTQYF. For the CDR3, the DNA is TGCAGTGCTCAGCCCAAGACAGGGGGGAGGGATACGCAGTATTTT.

This chain links TRBV7-2 with TRBJ2-3; 10 positions match TRBD1. CDR3 length: 15 amino acids. The V gene end was trimmed by 5 bases and the J gene end by 3 bases; junction bases not matched to a gene: 5. Germline CDR1 and CDR2: SGHTA and FQGNSA. The CDR3, as DNA: TGTGCCAGCAGCAAAGGGACAGGGGTGACAGATACGCAGTATTTT. Translating gives CASSKGTGVTDTQYF.

The chain employs TRBV20-1 and TRBJ2-5, with 14 nucleotides matching TRBD2. The CDR3 spans 19 residues. The trim removed 0 bases at V and 0 bases at J, leaving 9 bases unmatched. From germline, CDR1 is DFQATT and CDR2 SNEGSKA (reference sequence). Here the CDR3 reads CSARDARLAGGIYQETQYF. The CDR3, as DNA: TGCAGTGCTAGAGACGCCCGACTAGCGGGGGGGATCTACCAAGAGACCCAGTACTTC.

V gene TRBV10-3 combines with J gene TRBJ2-7; D gene unclear. CDR1 and CDR2 from the germline V gene are ENHRY and SYGVKD. With 7 bases removed from V and 1 base from J, the gap between germline ends came to 8 bases. CDR3 length: 12 amino acids. The CDR3 protein is CAINDNSYEQYF. Written as DNA, the CDR3 is TGTGCCATCAACGATAATTCCTACGAGCAGTACTTC.

The rearrangement uses TRBV13 and TRBJ2-7, with 7 bases aligning to TRBD2. The germline CDR1 and CDR2 sequences are PRHDT and FYEKMQ (reference sequence). The ends lost 4 bases at V and 3 bases at J; junction bases unmatched: 9. This CDR3 comprises 15 residues. CDR3 sequence reads: CASSSSGAGHYEQYF. The CDR3 bases are TGTGCCAGCAGCTCATCGGGAGCGGGGCACTACGAGCAGTACTTC.

This clonotype was counted only a few times. Since a much larger clone is just one base distant, this may be a read error. This chain uses TRBV12-5 with TRBJ2-3, with no clear D. The V end was cut by 2 bases, the J end by 5 bases, with 5 bases between. The germline CDR1 and CDR2 sequences are LGHNT and FRNRAP. The length of the CDR3 is 12 residues. The CDR3 region is CASGLRVDTQYF. The CDR3 coding sequence is TGTGCTAGTGGTTTGAGGGTAGATACGCAGTATTTT.

V gene TRBV2 combines with J gene TRBJ1-5; 9 bases agree with TRBD1. CDR1 and CDR2 (germline): SNHLY, FYNNEI. J lost 7 bases, V lost 6 bases, and 10 bases had no gene match. The CDR3 covers 15 residues. The DNA of the CDR3 is TGTGCCAGCAGACCCACCGGACAGGGGTTCCAGCCCCAGCATTTT. As protein: CASRPTGQGFQPQHF.

The genes are TRBV29-1 and TRBJ2-3; 8 positions agree with TRBD2. Germline values: CDR1 SQVTM, CDR2 ANQGSEA. Losses at the gene ends were 0 bases for V and 2 bases for J; bases not matched to a gene: 7. CDR3 length equals 16 residues. The CDR3, as DNA: TGCAGCGTTGAAGATCGACTAGCGAGGCCCACAGATACGCAGTATTTT. Translated: CSVEDRLARPTDTQYF.

The chain carries TRBV4-2 and TRBJ2-1, with 7 bases fitting TRBD2. The CDR3 totals 18 residues. V was pared by 1 base and J by 4 bases, with 13 bases of the junction left unmatched. Germline CDR1 LGHNA, CDR2 YNFKEQ. CDR3 nucleotide sequence: TGTGCCAGCAGCCAAGGCTCCTGGGAGGGGATGGGATACAATGAGCAGTTCTTC. Translating it yields CASSQGSWEGMGYNEQFF.

This clonotype was seen more than once but under ten times. The chain couples TRBV29-1 to TRBJ2-7; D may be TRBD2 (6 bases). The V gene's germline CDR1 is SQVTM and CDR2 ANQGSEA. V was shortened by 1 base and J by 0 bases, with 16 bases between the two germline ends. The CDR3 spans 16 residues. The CDR3 region is CSVEGSRDSSSYEQYF. The CDR3 DNA is TGCAGCGTTGAAGGGTCGCGGGACTCTAGCTCCTACGAGCAGTACTTC.

V usage is TRBV10-3 and J usage is TRBJ1-1, with D uncertain. The length of the CDR3 is 13 residues. With 10 bases removed from V and 2 bases from J, the gap between germline ends came to 14 bases. CDR1 ENHRY and CDR2 SYGVKD come from the germline V gene. CDR3 bases: TGTGCCACCCACGCCGACCCAAACACTGAAGCTTTCTTT. Residues: CATHADPNTEAFF.

This clonotype was observed a few times. The chain has TRBV12-3 or TRBV12-4 and TRBJ2-7; 7 bases match TRBD1. V dropped 2 bases and J dropped 4; count of bases not matched to a gene: 8. The CDR3 runs 15 residues. The CDR3 DNA reads as TGTGCCAGCAGTTTATTCCGACAGGGTACTTACGAGCAGTACTTC. This translates into CASSLFRQGTYEQYF.

The chain uses TRBV6-6 and TRBJ2-3; no clear D. The germline V gene has CDR1 MNHNY and CDR2 SVGAGI (reference sequence). The CDR3 runs to 13 residues. V was trimmed by 6 bases and J by 6 bases, leaving 13 bases between them. The CDR3, as DNA: TGTGCCAGCAGCCCAACTAATGGGGATACGCAGTATTTT. It specifies CASSPTNGDTQYF.

This clonotype was detected a few times. This chain links TRBV5-1 with TRBJ2-3; tentatively, D is TRBD2 (5 bases). CDR3 length: 15 amino acids. The germline V gene has CDR1 SGHRS and CDR2 YFSETQ. The V end lost 3 bases, the J end lost 2 bases, and 13 bases lay between the germline ends. Written as DNA, the CDR3 is TGCGCCAGCAGCTCGGATCTAGCTCTCACAGATACGCAGTATTTT. It is translated as CASSSDLALTDTQYF.

This chain connects TRBV19 to TRBJ1-6; 7 bases are shared with TRBD1. Germline V CDR1 and CDR2: LNHDA, SQIVND (reference sequence). Trimming removed 5 bases from V and 7 bases from J; junction bases left unmatched: 8. There are 15 residues in the CDR3. The DNA for the CDR3 is TGTGCCAGTAGTTCGACGACAGGGTTAAATTCACCCCTCCACTTT. Translated, it gives CASSSTTGLNSPLHF. The variable domain in full, with the rest retrieved from reference TRBV19 and TRBJ1-6, is DGGITQSPKYLFRKEGQNVTLSCEQNLNHDAMYWYRQDPGQGLRLIYYSQIVNDFQKGDIAEGYSVSREKKESFPLTVTSAQKNPTAFYLCASSSTTGLNSPLHFGNGTRLTVT.

This clonotype came up many times. The rearrangement uses TRBV7-2 and TRBJ2-1; 7 bases agree with TRBD2. V lost 1 base to trimming and J lost 0 bases; unmatched junction nucleotides: 3. Germline CDR1 reads SGHTA; CDR2 reads FQGNSA. The CDR3 is made up of 16 amino acids. CDR3 in amino acids: CASSLGRGSSYNEQFF. The CDR3 bases are TGTGCCAGCAGCTTAGGGCGGGGGAGCTCCTACAATGAGCAGTTCTTC. The full variable domain, its missing parts supplied by reference TRBV7-2 and TRBJ2-1, is GAGVSQSPSNKVTEKGKDVELRCDPISGHTALYWYRQSLGQGLEFLIYFQGNSAPDKSGLPSDRFSAERTGGSVSTLTIQRTQQEDSAVYLCASSLGRGSSYNEQFFGPGTRLTVL.